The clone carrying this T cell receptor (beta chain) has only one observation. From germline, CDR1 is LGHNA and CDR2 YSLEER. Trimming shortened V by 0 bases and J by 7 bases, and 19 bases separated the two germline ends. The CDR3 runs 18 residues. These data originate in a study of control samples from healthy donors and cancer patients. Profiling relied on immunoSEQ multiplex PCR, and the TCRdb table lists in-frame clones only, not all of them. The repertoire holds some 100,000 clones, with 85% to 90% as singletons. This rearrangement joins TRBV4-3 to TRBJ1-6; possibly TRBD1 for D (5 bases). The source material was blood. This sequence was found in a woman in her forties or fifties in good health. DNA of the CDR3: TGCGCCAGCAGCCAAGATGGGGGGACCGGAGGCATCAATTCACCCCTCCACTTT. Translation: CASSQDGGTGGINSPLHF.